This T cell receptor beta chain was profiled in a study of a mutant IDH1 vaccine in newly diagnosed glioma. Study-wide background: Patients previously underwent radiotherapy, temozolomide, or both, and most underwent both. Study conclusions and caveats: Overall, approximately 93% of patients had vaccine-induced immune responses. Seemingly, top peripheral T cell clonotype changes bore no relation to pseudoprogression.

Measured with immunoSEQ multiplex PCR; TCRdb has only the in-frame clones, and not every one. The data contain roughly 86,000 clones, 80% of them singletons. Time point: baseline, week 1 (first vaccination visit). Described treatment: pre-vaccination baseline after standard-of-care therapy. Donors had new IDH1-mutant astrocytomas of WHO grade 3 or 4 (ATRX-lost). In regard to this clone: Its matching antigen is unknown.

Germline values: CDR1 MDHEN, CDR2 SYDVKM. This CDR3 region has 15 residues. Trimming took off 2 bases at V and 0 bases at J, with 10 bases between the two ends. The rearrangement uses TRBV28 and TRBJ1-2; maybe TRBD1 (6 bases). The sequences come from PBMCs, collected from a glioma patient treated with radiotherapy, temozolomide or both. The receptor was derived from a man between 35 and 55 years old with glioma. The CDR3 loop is CASSLQGRANYGYTF. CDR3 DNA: TGTGCCAGCAGTTTACAGGGGAGGGCTAACTATGGCTACACCTTC.